The sequence of this T cell receptor beta chain was determined in a study of blood T cell repertoires in COVID-19. This CDR3 region has 14 residues. Germline CDR1 LNHDA, CDR2 SQIVND (reference sequence). V was pared by 4 bases and J by 4 bases, with 13 bases between. In terms of age and location, participants ranged from roughly 18 to 95 years and lived in under 30 US areas. Measured with immunoSEQ multiplex PCR; TCRdb has only the in-frame clones, and not every one. The data contain around 370,000 clones, 70% to 90% of them singletons. The sample was PBMCs or T cells enriched from blood (not recorded which). The receptor comes from a young woman who had recovered from COVID-19. The chain links TRBV19 to TRBJ1-1, with D hard to call. This chain's CDR3 is CASSTSYLGTEAFF. The CDR3 nucleotides read TGTGCCAGTAGTACCTCCTACCTTGGCACTGAAGCTTTCTTT.